Reported below is one TCR beta chain. Antigen unknown. Sample time point: week 35, safety follow-up. Each dose delivered 300 ug of mutant IDH1 20-mer peptide subcutaneously with imiquimod. This sample stems from a study of a mutant IDH1 vaccine in newly diagnosed glioma. Study in general: Patients began vaccination 4-6 weeks after radiotherapy alone, or with temozolomide cycles. Patients had received radiotherapy, temozolomide, or both previously, most receiving both.

Data came from immunoSEQ multiplex PCR; TCRdb stores just in-frame clones and leaves some out. Among some 63,000 clones, roughly 74% were seen once, and the ten largest hold 4.5% to 5%. The clonotype comes from a man aged 45-60 years with glioma. The sequenced sample was PBMCs, obtained from a glioma patient whose treatment included an IDH1 peptide vaccine.

The CDR3 DNA follows: TGTGCCAGCAGTCGGGCCGCACCAGATACGCAGTATTTT. Its protein product is CASSRAAPDTQYF. The rearrangement uses TRBV6-1 and TRBJ2-3; D not resolved. Germline V gene sequence: CDR1 MNHNS, CDR2 SASEGT. The CDR3 runs 13 residues. V was pared by 5 bases and J by 4 bases, with 10 bases between.